The 32 T cell receptor beta chains below come from one sample, sequenced in a study of cytotoxic CD8 clonotypes in ibrutinib-treated CLL. Sequenced by immunoSEQ multiplex PCR; TCRdb stores in-frame clones only, minus some. Here the sample spans some 140,000 clones, under 95% being singletons. This specimen consisted of PBMCs, obtained after 12 months of ibrutinib treatment. These receptors were obtained from a human donor with chronic lymphocytic leukemia.

This rearrangement joins TRBV15 to TRBJ1-5; D not certain. Germline V gene lookup returns CDR1 LNHNV and CDR2 YYDKDF (reference sequence). V lost 5 bases, J lost 1 base, and 9 bases lay in between. The CDR3 is made up of 14 amino acids. In nucleotides, the CDR3 is TGTGCCACCAGCGTTCTTTGGAGCAATCAGCCCCAGCATTTT. Translating it yields CATSVLWSNQPQHF.

The chain carries TRBV5-1 and TRBJ2-2; 8 nucleotides align to TRBD1. CDR3 size: 15 residues. CDR1 is SGHRS, CDR2 YFSETQ, per germline. Germline trimming cut 4 bases from V and 3 bases from J; bases unmatched to any gene: 5. DNA of the CDR3: TGCGCCAGCAGCACGGACAGGGTCTACACCGGGGAGCTGTTTTTT. This gives the protein CASSTDRVYTGELFF.

V gene TRBV30 combines with J gene TRBJ1-1; D uncertain. V lost 2 bases and J 1 base, leaving 11 bases between the germline ends. The germline CDR1 and CDR2 sequences are GTSNPN and SVGIG (reference sequence). The CDR3 contains 14 residues. The CDR3 loop reads CAWSQGYANTEAFF. In DNA, the CDR3 is TGTGCCTGGAGTCAAGGGTACGCGAACACTGAAGCTTTCTTT.

V gene TRBV13 combines with J gene TRBJ2-6; D not resolved. Between the trimmed V and J ends, which lost 2 bases and 0 bases, there was a span of 5 bases. CDR3 length equals 15 residues. Germline loops: CDR1 PRHDT, CDR2 FYEKMQ (reference sequence). The CDR3 DNA reads as TGTGCCAGCAGCTTATATAGCTCTGGGGCCAACGTCCTGACTTTC. This gives the protein CASSLYSSGANVLTF.

The chain uses TRBV9 and TRBJ2-3, with 9 bases identical to TRBD2. Germline V gene sequence: CDR1 SGDLS, CDR2 YYNGEE. CDR3 length: 16 amino acids. V was pared by 0 bases and J by 6 bases, with 8 bases of the junction left unmatched. DNA of the CDR3: TGTGCCAGCAGCGTAGGGGTAGCGGGAGTATCGGATACGCAGTATTTT. This codes for CASSVGVAGVSDTQYF.

The chain recombines TRBV30 with TRBJ1-2; unclear D gene. In germline, CDR1 is GTSNPN, CDR2 SVGIG (reference sequence). The CDR3 has 11 residues. Trimming left V 3 bases short and J 4 bases short, with 6 bases between. CDR3 amino acids: CAWRGSYGYTF. The CDR3 region has the DNA TGTGCCTGGAGAGGCAGCTATGGCTACACCTTC.

The V call is TRBV15, the J call TRBJ1-5; maybe TRBD1 (5 bases). The germline V gene has CDR1 LNHNV and CDR2 YYDKDF (reference sequence). The CDR3 spans 16 residues. V was pared by 0 bases and J by 5 bases, with 14 bases between. CDR3 DNA: TGTGCCACCAGCAGAGACTCCCGGAGGGGAGATCAGCCCCAGCATTTT. Amino acid sequence: CATSRDSRRGDQPQHF.

As concerns this clone: Lacking the conserved final phenylalanine or tryptophan, this CDR3 likely reflects a read error. The DNA is left out, because the CDR3 cannot be placed on it with certainty; the CDR3 is given as TCRdb lists it. The chain uses TRBV28 and TRBJ2-7; TRBD1 is the table's D call, not checked against the DNA. The CDR3 is made up of 11 amino acids, end residues included. In germline, CDR1 is MDHEN, CDR2 SYDVKM. Here the CDR3 reads CASSLGTVTRL.

The J gene is TRBJ1-1, the V gene TRBV9, with 9 bases aligning to TRBD1. The ends lost 2 bases at V and 0 bases at J; junction bases unmatched: 11. Germline-derived CDR1 and CDR2 are SGDLS and YYNGEE. This CDR3 has 18 residues. CDR3 amino acids: CASSVGTGRPPMNTEAFF. The CDR3, as DNA: TGTGCCAGCAGCGTTGGGACAGGGCGGCCTCCAATGAACACTGAAGCTTTCTTT.

The chain employs TRBV9 and TRBJ2-7, with a tentative D call TRBD2 (5 bases). Germline values: CDR1 SGDLS, CDR2 YYNGEE. V gave up 4 bases and J gave up 0 bases, with 14 bases separating them. This CDR3 has 15 residues. CDR3 nucleotides: TGTGCCAGCAGCCCTGCCGACTATAGCTCCTACGAGCAGTACTTC. It yields the protein CASSPADYSSYEQYF.

The chain links TRBV9 to TRBJ2-5; no definite D call. The CDR3 sequence is 17 residues long. Between the trimmed V and J ends, which lost 0 bases and 1 base, there was a span of 16 bases. The germline CDR1 and CDR2 sequences are SGDLS and YYNGEE. The CDR3 DNA is TGTGCCAGCAGCGTAGGGGCGACTTCGCTAGTCCAAGAGACCCAGTACTTC. Protein: CASSVGATSLVQETQYF. Supplemented by reference TRBV9 and TRBJ2-5, the full variable domain reads DSGVTQTPKHLITATGQRVTLRCSPRSGDLSVYWYQQSLDQGLQFLIQYYNGEERAKGNILERFSAQQFPDLHSELNLSSLELGDSALYFCASSVGATSLVQETQYFGPGTRLLVL.

The chain recombines TRBV5-1 with TRBJ2-7; D ambiguous. The CDR3 sequence is 15 residues long. V lost 0 bases and J lost 7, with 17 bases in between. Germline lookup yields CDR1 SGHRS and CDR2 YFSETQ. This CDR3 is CASSLVGQTHSEQYF. The CDR3 DNA reads TGCGCCAGCAGCTTGGTAGGCCAAACCCATAGTGAGCAGTACTTC.

The chain combines TRBV30 with TRBJ1-6; no reliable D call. The CDR3 length is 12 residues. V was pared by 1 base and J by 15 bases, with 13 bases between. Germline V gene lookup returns CDR1 GTSNPN and CDR2 SVGIG (reference sequence). The CDR3 DNA sequence: TGTGCCTGGAGTGCCTACATGGGGAGCCTCCACTTT. It specifies CAWSAYMGSLHF.

The CDR3 here is CASSESPGLRAKNIQYF. The CDR3 DNA reads as TGTGCCAGCAGTGAGTCTCCAGGGTTGAGGGCCAAAAACATTCAGTACTTC. The chain has TRBV6-4 and TRBJ2-4, with D perhaps TRBD1 (5 bases). Germline CDR1 MRHNA, CDR2 SNTAGT. The CDR3 consists of 17 residues. The ends were cut back, 3 bases at V and 1 base at J, with 16 bases in the middle.

Many counts were recorded for this clone. V and J are TRBV18 and TRBJ1-2; D gene uncertain. Germline assignment: CDR1 KGHSH and CDR2 LQKENI. V lost 2 bases to trimming and J lost 4 bases, with 17 bases between them. The CDR3 consists of 16 residues. The CDR3 DNA is TGTGCCAGCTCACCAGAGGGTGGAGGCGGCACCTATGGCTACACCTTC. This gives the protein CASSPEGGGGTYGYTF. Drawing the rest from reference TRBV18 and TRBJ1-2, the complete variable domain is NAGVMQNPRHLVRRRGQEARLRCSPMKGHSHVYWYRQLPEEGLKFMVYLQKENIIDESGMPKERFSAEFPKEGPSILRIQQVVRGDSAAYFCASSPEGGGGTYGYTFGSGTRLTVV.

As DNA, the CDR3 is TGTGCCAGCAGCCCCACGACCCCTTTTGGCACTGAAGCTTTCTTT. Residues: CASSPTTPFGTEAFF. This chain uses TRBV2 with TRBJ1-1; D not resolved. CDR3 length equals 15 residues. The germline V and J ends were trimmed by 6 bases and 4 bases, with 18 bases remaining between them. Germline loops: CDR1 SNHLY, CDR2 FYNNEI.

The CDR3, as DNA: TGTGCCAGCAGTGGGGGAGGGGCGCAGGATAGCAATCAGCCCCAGCATTTT. Protein: CASSGGGAQDSNQPQHF. V is TRBV6-1 and J is TRBJ1-5; perhaps TRBD1 as D (5 bases). CDR1 and CDR2 from the germline V gene are MNHNS and SASEGT. CDR3 length: 17 residues. Trimming left V 4 bases short and J 0 bases short, with 16 bases between.

The V and J genes are TRBV27 and TRBJ1-3, with D possibly matching TRBD1 (5 bases). The length of the CDR3 is 14 residues. Per the germline V gene, CDR1 is MNHEY and CDR2 is SMNVEV (reference sequence). V dropped 5 bases and J dropped 2 bases, with 10 bases sitting between them. The CDR3, as DNA: TGTGCCAGCAGTAGTCAGGGTGCTGGAAACACCATATATTTT. As protein: CASSSQGAGNTIYF.

The J gene is TRBJ1-2, the V gene TRBV11-3; no clear D gene. V lost 8 bases and J 4 bases, leaving 11 bases between the germline ends. The CDR3 loop spans 12 amino acids. CDR1 and CDR2 (germline): SGHNT, YENEEA. The CDR3 DNA reads as TGTGCCAGCGTGTCACGGGCCTATGGCTACACCTTC. Translating it yields CASVSRAYGYTF.

The chain carries TRBV18 and TRBJ2-1; D is unresolved. This CDR3 is 14 amino acids long. Per the germline V gene, CDR1 is KGHSH and CDR2 is LQKENI. V was shortened by 2 bases and J by 4 bases, with 9 bases between the two germline ends. CDR3 DNA: TGTGCCAGCTCACCAGTTACACGTTACAATGAGCAGTTCTTC. Translation: CASSPVTRYNEQFF.

This clone was counted once. The chain links TRBV19 to TRBJ2-7; TRBD1 matches 9 bases. Germline-derived CDR1 and CDR2 are LNHDA and SQIVND (reference sequence). V shed 9 bases and J 3 bases; nucleotides not matched to a gene: 3. This CDR3 is built from 12 residues. CDR3 protein: CASGTGYYEQYF. The CDR3 DNA reads TGTGCCAGCGGGACAGGGTACTACGAGCAGTACTTC.

The chain uses TRBV7-2 and TRBJ2-7, with D maybe TRBD2 (7 bases). With 0 bases removed from V and 1 base from J, the gap between germline ends came to 22 bases. Germline V gene lookup returns CDR1 SGHTA and CDR2 FQGNSA. The CDR3 length is 19 residues. The CDR3 region is CASSLAGKYREGASYEQYF. The CDR3 DNA follows: TGTGCCAGCAGCTTAGCGGGAAAGTACAGGGAGGGAGCATCCTACGAGCAGTACTTC.

This clone was found once. The chain carries TRBV19 and TRBJ2-3, with 8 positions matching TRBD1. This CDR3 has 16 residues. V dropped 4 bases and J dropped 4; count of bases not matched to a gene: 10. Germline V gene lookup returns CDR1 LNHDA and CDR2 SQIVND (reference sequence). The CDR3 spells CASSNLETGAADTQYF. CDR3 DNA sequence: TGTGCCAGTAGTAACCTTGAGACAGGGGCGGCAGATACGCAGTATTTT.

The rearrangement joins TRBV9 to TRBJ2-1, with D perhaps TRBD1 or TRBD2 (6 bases each). Germline V gene sequence: CDR1 SGDLS, CDR2 YYNGEE. The CDR3 spans 13 residues. With 2 bases removed from V and 7 bases from J, the gap between germline ends came to 10 bases. CDR3 loop: CASSVGGGNEQFF. The CDR3 DNA reads TGTGCCAGCAGCGTCGGGGGCGGGAATGAGCAGTTCTTC.

This sequence joins TRBV9 and TRBJ2-2, with D hard to call. V was trimmed by 0 bases and J by 6 bases, leaving 12 bases between them. Looked up from germline, CDR1 is SGDLS and CDR2 is YYNGEE. This CDR3 spans 15 amino acids. This chain's CDR3 is CASSVAAQAAGELFF. CDR3 in DNA: TGTGCCAGCAGCGTAGCTGCCCAGGCCGCCGGGGAGCTGTTTTTT. The full variable domain, in which reference TRBV9 and TRBJ2-2 provide the parts outside the CDR3, is DSGVTQTPKHLITATGQRVTLRCSPRSGDLSVYWYQQSLDQGLQFLIQYYNGEERAKGNILERFSAQQFPDLHSELNLSSLELGDSALYFCASSVAAQAAGELFFGEGSRLTVL.

The J gene is TRBJ2-5, the V gene TRBV18; D possibly uses TRBD1 or TRBD2 (5 bases each). Germline CDR1 is KGHSH and CDR2 is LQKENI. The CDR3 extends over 16 amino acids. V shed 2 bases and J shed 2 bases, with 15 bases lying between them. The CDR3: CASSPRWDGKQETQYF. The CDR3 DNA is TGTGCCAGCTCACCAAGGTGGGACGGTAAACAAGAGACCCAGTACTTC.

The J gene is TRBJ1-2, the V gene TRBV30; no clear D gene. Germline lookup yields CDR1 GTSNPN and CDR2 SVGIG (reference sequence). Trimming left V 3 bases short and J 3 bases short, with 11 bases between. The CDR3 totals 13 residues. The DNA of the CDR3 is TGTGCCTGGAGACCGATTGGAGACTATGGCTACACCTTC. Protein product: CAWRPIGDYGYTF.

J is TRBJ1-5 and V is TRBV6-6; D is ambiguous. The V and J ends lost 0 bases and 4 bases respectively, with 7 bases between them. Germline CDR1 reads MNHNY; CDR2 reads SVGAGI (reference sequence). The CDR3 contains 14 residues. CDR3 region: CASSYSTPNQPQHF. The DNA of the CDR3 is TGTGCCAGCAGTTACTCGACGCCAAATCAGCCCCAGCATTTT.

This chain links TRBV5-4 with TRBJ2-3; D possibly uses TRBD1 or TRBD2 (7 bases each). The length of the CDR3 is 15 residues. Germline V gives CDR1 SGHNT, CDR2 YYREEE (reference sequence). Trimming stripped 4 bases from V and 4 bases from J, with 16 bases between. CDR3 DNA sequence: TGTGCCAGCAGCGCTTACAGGGGAGGGTCAGATACGCAGTATTTT. The encoded protein is CASSAYRGGSDTQYF.

The chain employs TRBV15 and TRBJ1-5, with D uncertain. The germline gives CDR1 LNHNV, CDR2 YYDKDF (reference sequence). This CDR3 has 17 amino acids. V was pared by 1 base and J by 4 bases, with 17 bases between. The CDR3 DNA sequence: TGTGCCACCAGCAGAGGCCGTACGGATCCTAAGAATCAGCCCCAGCATTTT. It specifies CATSRGRTDPKNQPQHF.

The J gene is TRBJ2-5, the V gene TRBV6-4; 7 bases match TRBD2. Germline assignment: CDR1 MRHNA and CDR2 SNTAGT. Germline trimming cut 3 bases from V and 7 bases from J; bases unmatched to any gene: 5. This CDR3 comprises 13 residues. CDR3 region: CASSESERGTQYF. As DNA, the CDR3 is TGTGCCAGCAGTGAATCCGAGCGGGGGACCCAGTACTTC.

This chain uses TRBV18 with TRBJ1-2; 12 bases line up with TRBD1. There are 15 residues in the CDR3. CDR1 is KGHSH, CDR2 LQKENI, per germline. J lost 7 bases, V lost 5 bases, and 8 bases had no gene match. CDR3 sequence: CASSEPGTGGFGYTF. The CDR3 DNA follows: TGTGCCAGCTCAGAACCCGGGACAGGGGGCTTTGGCTACACCTTC.